Listed here is a single T cell receptor (beta chain). Its cognate antigen is unknown. CDR1 and CDR2 (germline): MNHEY, SVGAGI. The junction had 6 bases not matched to a gene; V was cut back by 5 bases and J by 7 bases. The CDR3 extends over 13 amino acids. The data are from a study of CD8+ T cells in alopecia areata. As for the study in general: The study gave treated patients oral tofacitinib at 5 to 10 mg twice daily. Patients remained on tofacitinib for 6 to 18 months and then went 6 months without it. Study outcomes and limitations: Greater clonality was observed in lesional scalp samples, especially alopecia totalis/universalis, versus normal scalp.

Extraction of RNA preceded its reverse transcription into cDNA, which served as the sequencing template. Assay used: immunoSEQ multiplex PCR; TCRdb lists only in-frame clones, some missing. Of some 99,000 clones in the sample, less than 50% were seen once. This chain connects TRBV6-5 to TRBJ2-7, with 9 positions matching TRBD1. The clonotype originates from a human donor with alopecia areata. Material: CD4+ T cells sorted from blood. CDR3 amino acids: CASSRQGVGEQYF. In DNA, the CDR3 is TGTGCCAGCAGTCGACAGGGGGTAGGAGAGCAGTACTTC.